A selection of T cell receptor beta chains follows, all from one sample in a study of shared clonotypes between healthy human individuals. Using immunoSEQ multiplex PCR, the repertoire was profiled, and TCRdb retains in-frame clones only, with some absent. The sample includes 2,500,000 or so clones, roughly 93% of them seen just once. Sequencing was done on a sample of naive CD4+ T cells from PBMCs. The receptors originated from a man aged 18 to 30 in good health. Some clones in this sample may be carry-over from other donors' samples. Both conserved end residues are part of each CDR3. The order of the fields is J gene, V gene, CDR3 protein.

J gene: TRBJ2-5
V gene: TRBV7-9
CDR3 protein: CASSRSSGGETQYF

J gene: TRBJ2-7
V gene: TRBV28
CDR3 protein: CASSLRPGTGPYEQYF

J gene: TRBJ1-3
V gene: TRBV5-5
CDR3 protein: CASSLIAGNTIYF

J gene: TRBJ1-2
V gene: TRBV28
CDR3 protein: CASSDSRNGYTF

J gene: TRBJ2-2
V gene: TRBV19
CDR3 protein: CATRVWDTGELFF

J gene: TRBJ1-1
V gene: TRBV7-9
CDR3 protein: CASSVDSRVEAFF

J gene: TRBJ2-5
V gene: TRBV4-3
CDR3 protein: CASSLQRERRETQYF

J gene: TRBJ2-2
V gene: TRBV27
CDR3 protein: CASKGADLGHGELFF

J gene: TRBJ1-6
V gene: TRBV7-2
CDR3 protein: CASSSQGVRNSPLHF

J gene: TRBJ1-2
V gene: TRBV29-1
CDR3 protein: CSVAHLHLNYGYTF

J gene: TRBJ2-7
V gene: TRBV11-3
CDR3 protein: CASSLDQGGPQGYDEQYF

J gene: TRBJ1-5
V gene: TRBV7-6
CDR3 protein: CASSLAHRDQPQHF

J gene: TRBJ2-6
V gene: TRBV6-5
CDR3 protein: CASSYSQGTGANVLTF

J gene: TRBJ2-1
V gene: TRBV27
CDR3 protein: CASSLSGGRAEVYNEQFF

J gene: TRBJ2-3
V gene: TRBV11-2
CDR3 protein: CASSPRPGDTQYF

J gene: TRBJ2-3
V gene: TRBV5-1
CDR3 protein: CASSLPRGGSTDTQYF

J gene: TRBJ2-2
V gene: TRBV9
CDR3 protein: CASSVRGRDTGELFF

J gene: TRBJ1-1
V gene: TRBV5-6
CDR3 protein: CASSLEARVRNTEAFF

J gene: TRBJ1-5
V gene: TRBV18
CDR3 protein: CASSPHAGAGQPQHF

J gene: TRBJ1-1
V gene: TRBV11-1
CDR3 protein: CASSIRTGIRTEAFF

J gene: TRBJ2-7
V gene: TRBV6-6
CDR3 protein: CASSYIGGTGQYF

J gene: TRBJ2-3
V gene: TRBV18
CDR3 protein: CASSAPGLGDPDTQYF

J gene: TRBJ2-3
V gene: TRBV7-3
CDR3 protein: CASSTTGLETDTQYF

J gene: TRBJ1-1
V gene: TRBV2
CDR3 protein: CASLLEIMNTEAFF

J gene: TRBJ1-1
V gene: TRBV11-2
CDR3 protein: CASSPRQLMNTEAFF

J gene: TRBJ1-2
V gene: TRBV11-2
CDR3 protein: CASSPPGSQGDYGYTF

J gene: TRBJ2-1
V gene: TRBV7-9
CDR3 protein: CASSLSQGPLAEQFF

J gene: TRBJ2-1
V gene: TRBV5-4
CDR3 protein: CASSLVTGYNEQFF

J gene: TRBJ1-4
V gene: TRBV30
CDR3 protein: CAWQDSSGVKLFF

J gene: TRBJ1-2
V gene: TRBV2
CDR3 protein: CASSESLPGYGYTF

J gene: TRBJ2-7
V gene: TRBV5-8
CDR3 protein: CASSLRNEQYF

J gene: TRBJ2-7
V gene: TRBV2
CDR3 protein: CASTQDSGSSYEQYF

J gene: TRBJ1-2
V gene: TRBV9
CDR3 protein: CASSPGLAQNYGYTF

J gene: TRBJ2-7
V gene: TRBV7-2
CDR3 protein: CASSFQGVESYEQYF

J gene: TRBJ2-7
V gene: TRBV27
CDR3 protein: CASRPLGLAGAGEQYF

J gene: TRBJ2-1
V gene: TRBV7-2
CDR3 protein: CATSTSPNEQFF

J gene: TRBJ2-7
V gene: TRBV27
CDR3 protein: CASSFHRDRSLYEQYF

J gene: TRBJ2-3
V gene: TRBV5-6
CDR3 protein: CASSLNPGTDTQYF

J gene: TRBJ1-2
V gene: TRBV29-1
CDR3 protein: CSVERVLGQFYGYTF

J gene: TRBJ2-2
V gene: TRBV5-6
CDR3 protein: CASSQGQGTGMTGELFF

J gene: TRBJ1-2
V gene: TRBV30
CDR3 protein: CAWTQPFPRSRYGYTF

J gene: TRBJ2-7
V gene: TRBV28
CDR3 protein: CASSSQSDRGPYNF

J gene: TRBJ2-1
V gene: TRBV28
CDR3 protein: CAEGREGNNEQFF

J gene: TRBJ1-5
V gene: TRBV19
CDR3 protein: CASSVTGANNQPQHF

J gene: TRBJ2-3
V gene: TRBV27
CDR3 protein: CASSLSASGSTDTQYF

J gene: TRBJ2-6
V gene: TRBV19
CDR3 protein: CASSVKEANVLTF

J gene: TRBJ2-2
V gene: TRBV18
CDR3 protein: CASSQRKSEVGTGELFF

J gene: TRBJ2-2
V gene: TRBV5-1
CDR3 protein: CASSLEDLLSGELFF

J gene: TRBJ2-3
V gene: TRBV7-2
CDR3 protein: CASSLEGAFGGGTDTQYF

J gene: TRBJ1-4
V gene: TRBV18
CDR3 protein: CASSRQGGADEKLFF

J gene: TRBJ1-1
V gene: TRBV29-1
CDR3 protein: CSVKERAWTEAFF

J gene: TRBJ2-3
V gene: TRBV4-1
CDR3 protein: CASSLKLDSYVGTDTQYF

J gene: TRBJ2-5
V gene: TRBV6-5
CDR3 protein: CASSYSPRVQETQYF

J gene: TRBJ1-5
V gene: TRBV19
CDR3 protein: CASKAGGWGNQPQHF